One T cell receptor beta chain is described in this entry. What it recognizes is unknown. The sample belongs to a study of identifying expanded T cells in peripheral blood. Study outcomes and limitations: Clone count variance between roughly two-week samples rose with total template count. Technical replicates showed around 1.2 changed clones; about 2 weeks 15 to 20; four weeks 19.

During the collection period, no donor immune events like infections were recorded. Using immunoSEQ multiplex PCR, the repertoire was profiled, and TCRdb retains in-frame clones only, with some absent. The data hold approximately 86,000 clones, with approximately 84% observed a single time. The V segment lost 4 bases and the J segment 0 bases; nucleotides outside the gene matches: 10. The length of the CDR3 is 18 residues. The germline CDR1 and CDR2 sequences are SGHDT and YYEEEE. The sequence derives from a person aged 18 to 75 in good health. Sequenced material: blood. The chain is built from TRBV5-6 and TRBJ1-6; 7 bases align to TRBD1. The CDR3 DNA sequence: TGTGCCAGCAGCCCCACAGGGGCCCTAGGCTCCTATAATTCACCCCTCCACTTT. Translation gives CASSPTGALGSYNSPLHF. Full variable domain (missing parts from reference TRBV5-6 and TRBJ1-6): DAGVTQSPTHLIKTRGQQVTLRCSPKSGHDTVSWYQQALGQGPQFIFQYYEEEERQRGNFPDRFSGHQFPNYSSELNVNALLLGDSALYLCASSPTGALGSYNSPLHFGNGTRLTVT.